The 28 T cell receptor beta chains below come from one sample, sequenced in a study of blood T cells in healthy people across ages. The use of a sample-barcoded 5' primer and a J-beta primer mix characterized a second PCR of roughly 6 to 11 cycles. TCRdb reanalysed the 5' RACE reads using MiXCR and keeps one entry per CDR3 protein. The sample holds some 1.6 million distinct CDR3 sequences, about 31% seen once. The material sequenced was blood. All receptors come from a woman aged 25 to 39 in good health.

The chain joins TRBV7-9 to TRBJ1-2; no reliable D call. The ends were cut back, 4 bases at V and 7 bases at J, with 16 bases in the middle. The CDR3 is 14 residues long. CDR1 and CDR2 (germline): SEHNR, FQNEAQ (reference sequence). CDR3 sequence (DNA): TGTGCCAGCAGCTCCCATATTGCGGTGGGTGGCTACACCTTC. Protein product: CASSSHIAVGGYTF.

The V gene is TRBV7-9, the J gene TRBJ1-1; 7 nucleotides line up with TRBD1. Germline values: CDR1 SEHNR, CDR2 FQNEAQ (reference sequence). This CDR3 has 12 amino acids. Trimming at V came to 3 bases and at J to 8 bases, leaving 3 bases not matched to a gene. The CDR3 region has the DNA TGTGCCAGCAGCTTGACAGGGATGGAAGCTTTCTTT. It translates to CASSLTGMEAFF.

The chain combines TRBV30 with TRBJ1-2; 7 nucleotides agree with TRBD1. The germline V gene encodes CDR1 GTSNPN and CDR2 SVGIG (reference sequence). V was clipped by 4 bases and J by 3 bases; unmatched bases: 2. CDR3 length: 12 amino acids. CDR3 region: CAWNRGDYGYTF. The CDR3 DNA sequence: TGTGCCTGGAACAGGGGCGACTATGGCTACACCTTC. The entire variable domain, with the rest obtained from reference TRBV30 and TRBJ1-2, is as follows: SQTIHQWPATLVQPVGSPLSLECTVEGTSNPNLYWYRQAAGRGLQLLFYSVGIGQISSEVPQNLSASRPQDRQFILSSKKLLLSDSGFYLCAWNRGDYGYTFGSGTRLTVV.

The chain joins TRBV20-1 to TRBJ2-6, with 8 bases matching TRBD2. Trimming removed 6 bases from V and 4 bases from J; junction bases left unmatched: 17. Germline CDR1 and CDR2: DFQATT and SNEGSKA (reference sequence). The CDR3 sequence is 18 residues long. The CDR3 nucleotides read TGCAGTGCCCTCTTAGCGGGGTATGGATCCGGAGGGGCCAACGTCCTGACTTTC. This gives the protein CSALLAGYGSGGANVLTF.

In its sample, this clonotype was seen a few times. The junction differs from germline at one of its ends, possibly a read error. The chain links TRBV12-3 or TRBV12-4 to TRBJ2-1; D is perhaps TRBD2 (6 bases). This CDR3 has 15 amino acids. The CDR3 region has the DNA TGTGCCGGCAGTTTTGGAGGGGCCCAGAGGAATGAGCAGTTCTTC. This codes for CAGSFGGAQRNEQFF.

As regards this clonotype: With a much larger clone just one base away, this may be a read error. The rearrangement joins TRBV7-3 to TRBJ2-5, with 8 bases identical to TRBD1. The germline CDR1 and CDR2 sequences are SGHTA and FQGTGA. The CDR3 spans 14 residues. As DNA, the CDR3 is TGTGCCGGCAGCGAGACAGGGGAACGAGAGACCCAGTACTTC. It is translated as CAGSETGERETQYF.

The V and J genes are TRBV6-1 and TRBJ1-1; 7 bases align to TRBD1. There are 15 residues in the CDR3. Germline V gene lookup returns CDR1 MNHNS and CDR2 SASEGT. V shed 11 bases and J 1 base; nucleotides not matched to a gene: 13. The DNA for the CDR3 is TGTGCCGCAACACTTACAGGGGTTGGGAACACTGAAGCTTTCTTT. This gives the protein CAATLTGVGNTEAFF.

This clonotype has at least ten counts. The chain is built from TRBV3-1 and TRBJ2-1; possible D gene TRBD2, 5 bases. Trimming shortened V by 3 bases and J by 13 bases, and 13 bases separated the two germline ends. CDR1 LGHDT and CDR2 YNNKEL come from the germline V gene (reference sequence). CDR3 length: 12 amino acids. The CDR3 DNA reads TGTGCCAGCAGCCAGGATTTCGGGGATCAGTTCTTC. Protein product: CASSQDFGDQFF.

This clonotype showed up many times. The chain's CDR3 is CASSLAGVETQYF. The CDR3 DNA follows: TGTGCCAGCAGCTTAGCGGGGGTGGAGACCCAGTACTTC. This sequence joins TRBV7-9 and TRBJ2-5, with D possibly being TRBD1 or TRBD2 (5 bases each). The V and J ends lost 0 bases and 5 bases respectively, with 7 bases between them. This CDR3 is 13 amino acids long. Per germline, CDR1 SEHNR and CDR2 FQNEAQ (reference sequence).

The rearrangement joins TRBV4-1 to TRBJ1-2, with TRBD1 matching 7 bases. Trimming took 3 bases from V and 5 from J; bases not matched to a gene: 3. Germline CDR1 MGHRA, CDR2 YSYEKL. This CDR3 is 13 amino acids long. CDR3 bases: TGCGCCAGCAGCCATACAGGGGTTTATGGCTACACCTTC. Translated: CASSHTGVYGYTF.

The chain uses TRBV6-2 or TRBV6-3 and TRBJ2-5; tentative D call: TRBD1 (5 bases). Germline CDR1 MNHEY, CDR2 SVGEGT. The CDR3 consists of 13 residues. V shed 11 bases and J shed 4 bases, with 17 bases lying between them. CDR3 coding DNA: TGTGCCCACAATCTTCAAAGGGGAGAGACCCAGTACTTC. It specifies CAHNLQRGETQYF.

In this sample, this clonotype turned up a few times. This rearrangement joins TRBV27 to TRBJ2-7; possibly TRBD1 for D (5 bases). V lost 5 bases and J lost 5, with 16 bases in between. There are 14 residues in the CDR3. The germline V gene encodes CDR1 MNHEY and CDR2 SMNVEV (reference sequence). CDR3 sequence reads: CASSPVGAAHEQYF. CDR3 coding DNA: TGTGCCAGCAGTCCCGTAGGGGCGGCCCACGAGCAGTACTTC.

A few counts support this clonotype. The rearrangement joins TRBV20-1 to TRBJ2-1, with 9 bases identical to TRBD2. V shed 2 bases and J 3 bases; nucleotides not matched to a gene: 14. The CDR3 sequence is 18 residues long. Germline V gene lookup returns CDR1 DFQATT and CDR2 SNEGSKA (reference sequence). The CDR3 region is CSARNSGGGGARYNEQFF. Here the CDR3 DNA reads TGCAGTGCTAGAAATTCTGGGGGCGGGGGGGCCCGCTACAATGAGCAGTTCTTC.

This clonotype showed up just a few times. This chain connects TRBV7-3 to TRBJ2-1; D is possibly TRBD2 (7 bases). V lost 5 bases to trimming and J lost 4 bases, with 24 bases between them. The germline V gene has CDR1 SGHTA and CDR2 FQGTGA. This CDR3 contains 18 residues. This CDR3 reads CASSPTGGGGSPYNEQFF. The CDR3 nucleotides are TGTGCCAGCAGCCCAACGGGTGGGGGCGGGAGCCCTTACAATGAGCAGTTCTTC.

This clonotype was counted between two and nine times. Compared with germline, one end of the junction differs, possibly owing to a read error. This chain joins TRBV7-9 and TRBJ2-7; D gene ambiguous. This CDR3 is built from 13 residues. CDR1 and CDR2 from the germline V gene are SEHNR and FQNEAQ (reference sequence). The CDR3 DNA sequence: TGTGCCAGCAGCTTTTATAAATCCTCCGAGCAGTACTTC. It translates to CASSFYKSSEQYF.

The chain employs TRBV6-5 and TRBJ2-4; possible D gene TRBD2, 6 bases. The V and J ends lost 0 bases and 8 bases respectively, with 11 bases between them. Looked up from germline, CDR1 is MNHEY and CDR2 is SVGAGI. The CDR3 has 14 amino acids. CDR3: CASSYSGGGDIQYF. The CDR3 DNA is TGTGCCAGCAGTTACTCGGGGGGTGGAGACATTCAGTACTTC.

This sequence joins TRBV18 and TRBJ1-2; TRBD1 is a possible D gene (5 bases). From germline, CDR1 is KGHSH and CDR2 LQKENI. The CDR3 runs to 15 residues. V was clipped by 2 bases and J by 5 bases, with 15 bases between them. CDR3 loop: CASSPADSGGYGYTF. CDR3 in DNA: TGTGCCAGCTCACCAGCAGACAGTGGTGGATATGGCTACACCTTC. Together with reference TRBV18 and TRBJ1-2, the CDR3 gives the full variable domain: NAGVMQNPRHLVRRRGQEARLRCSPMKGHSHVYWYRQLPEEGLKFMVYLQKENIIDESGMPKERFSAEFPKEGPSILRIQQVVRGDSAAYFCASSPADSGGYGYTFGSGTRLTVV.

This chain links TRBV18 with TRBJ2-7; no clear D. From germline, CDR1 is KGHSH and CDR2 LQKENI. V lost 8 bases and J 2 bases, leaving 16 bases between the germline ends. There are 14 residues in the CDR3. CDR3 bases: TGTGCCAGCCGCCCAGCCGGGCCTCCCTACGAGCAGTACTTC. It is translated as CASRPAGPPYEQYF.

The chain combines TRBV4-1 with TRBJ2-1, with D tentatively TRBD2 (6 bases). The germline V gene has CDR1 MGHRA and CDR2 YSYEKL. The CDR3 has 15 residues. Trimming took off 1 base at V and 10 bases at J, with 17 bases between the two ends. CDR3 sequence reads: CASSQVGAGRREQFF. CDR3 in DNA: TGCGCCAGCAGCCAAGTTGGAGCGGGTCGGAGAGAGCAGTTCTTC.

In its sample, this clonotype was seen a few times. The chain employs TRBV5-1 and TRBJ2-3; 10 bases fit TRBD2. V trimming: 1 base; J trimming: 4 bases; junction bases outside the gene matches: 12. The CDR3 extends over 18 amino acids. Looked up from germline, CDR1 is SGHRS and CDR2 is YFSETQ. This CDR3 reads CASSLRVISGGPPDTQYF. CDR3 DNA sequence: TGCGCCAGCAGCTTGCGGGTGATTAGCGGGGGGCCACCAGATACGCAGTATTTT.

This clonotype was seen a handful of times. This sequence joins TRBV21-1 and TRBJ2-7; the table's D gene call, TRBD1, was not cross checked with the DNA. TRBV21-1 is flagged as a pseudogene. The length of the CDR3 is 13 residues. CDR3 in amino acids: CASHTLQVYEQYF. DNA of the CDR3: TGTGCCAGCCACACTCTACAGGTGTACGAGCAGTACTTC.

This clonotype was detected only a few times. J is TRBJ2-3 and V is TRBV20-1, with D perhaps being TRBD1 or TRBD2 (5 bases each). Germline V lookup: CDR1 DFQATT, CDR2 SNEGSKA (reference sequence). The CDR3 contains 13 residues. Trimming pared 5 bases from V and 6 bases from J, leaving 15 bases between. CDR3 loop: CSAPSSGLDTQYF. As DNA, the CDR3 is TGCAGTGCTCCTTCTTCGGGGCTGGATACGCAGTATTTT.

This clonotype was counted a few times. This chain uses TRBV5-1 with TRBJ2-5, with D uncertain. Trimming pared 4 bases from V and 0 bases from J, leaving 10 bases between. Germline V gene sequence: CDR1 SGHRS, CDR2 YFSETQ. The CDR3 consists of 14 residues. The CDR3 coding sequence is TGCGCCAGCAGCCTGACCGCTAACCAAGAGACCCAGTACTTC. This gives the protein CASSLTANQETQYF.

This rearrangement joins TRBV20-1 to TRBJ2-1, with 9 bases fitting TRBD2. The CDR3 runs 19 residues. Germline CDR1 reads DFQATT; CDR2 reads SNEGSKA (reference sequence). The junction had 18 bases not matched to a gene; V was cut back by 3 bases and J by 3 bases. CDR3 in DNA: TGCAGTGCTAGGGGACACCTAGCGGGACCCCACTCGAGCTACAATGAGCAGTTCTTC. Amino acids: CSARGHLAGPHSSYNEQFF.

A word on this clonotype: The junction and the germline gene differ at one end; a read error may be behind it. This CDR3 reads CVSSQGSSGSYNEQFF. The CDR3 DNA sequence: TGTGTCAGCAGCCAAGGCTCTAGCGGGTCCTACAATGAGCAGTTCTTC. The chain couples TRBV3-1 to TRBJ2-1; TRBD2 matches at 8 bases. This CDR3 region has 16 residues. Germline V gene lookup returns CDR1 LGHDT and CDR2 YNNKEL (reference sequence).

This chain connects TRBV7-3 to TRBJ2-1; 8 bases line up with TRBD2. The germline gives CDR1 SGHTA, CDR2 FQGTGA. This CDR3 is built from 15 residues. J gave up 7 bases and V 5 bases, and 10 bases lay outside the gene matches. The CDR3 protein is CASSPRLVAGNEQFF. Here the CDR3 DNA reads TGTGCCAGCAGCCCCCGGTTGGTAGCGGGGAATGAGCAGTTCTTC.

V usage is TRBV28 and J usage is TRBJ2-5; TRBD2 aligns across 13 bases. Germline CDR1 MDHEN, CDR2 SYDVKM. There are 16 residues in the CDR3. Losses at the gene ends were 6 bases for V and 7 bases for J; bases not matched to a gene: 11. CDR3 DNA sequence: TGTGCCAGCAGGACCCGGACTAGCGGGAGCCCCGGGACCCAGTACTTC. Its translation: CASRTRTSGSPGTQYF.

V usage is TRBV28 and J usage is TRBJ1-5; no definite D call. V lost 2 bases, J lost 0 bases, and 11 bases lay in between. The CDR3 runs to 16 residues. Per the germline V gene, CDR1 is MDHEN and CDR2 is SYDVKM. The CDR3 is CASSLRRLDSNQPQHF. CDR3 sequence (DNA): TGTGCCAGCAGTTTACGCAGACTGGATAGCAATCAGCCCCAGCATTTT.